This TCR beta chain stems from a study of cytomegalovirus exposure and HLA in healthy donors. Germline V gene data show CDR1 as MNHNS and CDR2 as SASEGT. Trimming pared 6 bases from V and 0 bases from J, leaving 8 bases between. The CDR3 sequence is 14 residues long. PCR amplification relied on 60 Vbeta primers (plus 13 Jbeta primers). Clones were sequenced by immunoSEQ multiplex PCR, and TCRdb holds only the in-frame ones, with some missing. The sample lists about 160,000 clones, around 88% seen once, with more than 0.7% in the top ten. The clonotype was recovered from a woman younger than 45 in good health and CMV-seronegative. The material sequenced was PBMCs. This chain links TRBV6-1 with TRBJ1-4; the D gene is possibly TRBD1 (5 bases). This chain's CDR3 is CASRTVTTNEKLFF. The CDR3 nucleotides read TGTGCCAGCAGGACAGTCACAACTAATGAAAAACTGTTTTTT.